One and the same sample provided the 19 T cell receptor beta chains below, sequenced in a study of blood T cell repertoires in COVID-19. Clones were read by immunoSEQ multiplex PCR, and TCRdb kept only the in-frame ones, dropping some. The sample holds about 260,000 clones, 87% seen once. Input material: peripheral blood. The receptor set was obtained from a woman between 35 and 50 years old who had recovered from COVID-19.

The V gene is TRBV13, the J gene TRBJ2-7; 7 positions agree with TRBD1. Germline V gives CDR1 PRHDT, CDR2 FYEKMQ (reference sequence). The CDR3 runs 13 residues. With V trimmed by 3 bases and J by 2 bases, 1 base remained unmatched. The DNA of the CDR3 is TGTGCCAGCAGCTTCGACAGGGCCTACGAGCAGTACTTC. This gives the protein CASSFDRAYEQYF.

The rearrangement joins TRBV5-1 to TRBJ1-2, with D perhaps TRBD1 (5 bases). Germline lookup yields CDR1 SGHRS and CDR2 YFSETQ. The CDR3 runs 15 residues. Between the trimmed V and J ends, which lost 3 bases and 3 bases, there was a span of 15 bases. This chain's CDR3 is CASSYRGGDDYGYTF. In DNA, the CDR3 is TGCGCCAGCAGCTACCGGGGCGGGGACGACTATGGCTACACCTTC. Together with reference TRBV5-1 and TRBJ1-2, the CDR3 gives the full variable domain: KAGVTQTPRYLIKTRGQQVTLSCSPISGHRSVSWYQQTPGQGLQFLFEYFSETQRNKGNFPGRFSGRQFSNSRSEMNVSTLELGDSALYLCASSYRGGDDYGYTFGSGTRLTVV.

The CDR3 here is CSASDTGVGYEQYF. The DNA of the CDR3 is TGCAGTGCTAGTGATACAGGGGTTGGCTACGAGCAGTACTTC. The chain carries TRBV20-1 and TRBJ2-7; 7 nucleotides match TRBD1. With V trimmed by 3 bases and J by 3 bases, 8 bases remained unmatched. The CDR3 loop spans 14 amino acids. Germline V lookup: CDR1 DFQATT, CDR2 SNEGSKA (reference sequence).

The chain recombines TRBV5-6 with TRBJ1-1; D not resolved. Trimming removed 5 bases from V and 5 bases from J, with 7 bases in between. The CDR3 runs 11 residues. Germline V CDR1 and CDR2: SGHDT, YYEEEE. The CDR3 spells CASSALTEAFF. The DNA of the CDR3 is TGTGCCAGCAGTGCACTAACTGAAGCTTTCTTT.

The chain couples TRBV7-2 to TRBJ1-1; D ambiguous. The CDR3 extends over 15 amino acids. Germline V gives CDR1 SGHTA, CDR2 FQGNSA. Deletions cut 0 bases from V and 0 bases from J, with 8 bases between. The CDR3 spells CASSLARTMNTEAFF. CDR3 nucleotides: TGTGCCAGCAGCTTAGCCAGGACTATGAACACTGAAGCTTTCTTT.

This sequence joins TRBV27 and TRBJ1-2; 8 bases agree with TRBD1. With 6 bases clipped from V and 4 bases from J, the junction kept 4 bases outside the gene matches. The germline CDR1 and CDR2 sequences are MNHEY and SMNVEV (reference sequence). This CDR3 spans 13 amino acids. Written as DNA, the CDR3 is TGTGCCAGCAGCCCACAGGGGGGCTATGGCTACACCTTC. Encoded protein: CASSPQGGYGYTF.

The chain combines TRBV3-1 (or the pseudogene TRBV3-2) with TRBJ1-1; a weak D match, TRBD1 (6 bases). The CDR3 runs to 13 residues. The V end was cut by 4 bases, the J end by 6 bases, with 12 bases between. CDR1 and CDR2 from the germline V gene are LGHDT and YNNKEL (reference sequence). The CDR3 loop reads CASSPQGLAEAFF. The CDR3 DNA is TGTGCCAGCAGCCCTCAGGGGCTTGCTGAAGCTTTCTTT.

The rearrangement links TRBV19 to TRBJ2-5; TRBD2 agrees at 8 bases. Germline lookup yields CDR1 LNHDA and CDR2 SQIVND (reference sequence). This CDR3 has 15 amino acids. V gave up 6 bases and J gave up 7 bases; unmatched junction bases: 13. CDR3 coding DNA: TGTGCCAGTAGCCCTTTTCGGGGGGGTTTGGGGACCCAGTACTTC. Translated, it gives CASSPFRGGLGTQYF. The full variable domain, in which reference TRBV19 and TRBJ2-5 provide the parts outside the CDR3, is DGGITQSPKYLFRKEGQNVTLSCEQNLNHDAMYWYRQDPGQGLRLIYYSQIVNDFQKGDIAEGYSVSREKKESFPLTVTSAQKNPTAFYLCASSPFRGGLGTQYFGPGTRLLVL.

CDR3 sequence: CASSFGQAYEQYF. As DNA, the CDR3 is TGTGCCAGCAGCTTCGGACAGGCCTACGAGCAGTACTTC. This chain links TRBV13 with TRBJ2-7; TRBD1 aligns across 7 bases. After removal of 3 bases from V and 2 bases from J, the junction contained 1 base not matched to a gene. The CDR3 is 13 residues long. Germline CDR1 and CDR2: PRHDT and FYEKMQ (reference sequence).

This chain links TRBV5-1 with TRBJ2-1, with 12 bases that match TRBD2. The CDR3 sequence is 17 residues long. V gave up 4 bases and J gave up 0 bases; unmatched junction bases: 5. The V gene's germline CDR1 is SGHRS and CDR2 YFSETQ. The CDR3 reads CASSDMTSGSSYNEQFF. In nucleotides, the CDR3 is TGCGCCAGCAGCGACATGACTAGCGGGAGCTCCTACAATGAGCAGTTCTTC.

The CDR3 loop is CASSLPGANTEAFF. CDR3 DNA: TGTGCCAGCAGCTTGCCAGGGGCCAACACTGAAGCTTTCTTT. The chain is built from TRBV5-4 and TRBJ1-1; D perhaps matches TRBD1 (6 bases). Trimming removed 1 base at V and 2 bases at J, with 9 bases between. This CDR3 is 14 amino acids long. Germline loops: CDR1 SGHNT, CDR2 YYREEE (reference sequence). Full variable domain (outside the CDR3, taken from reference TRBV5-4 and TRBJ1-1): ETGVTQSPTHLIKTRGQQVTLRCSSQSGHNTVSWYQQALGQGPQFIFQYYREEENGRGNFPPRFSGLQFPNYSSELNVNALELDDSALYLCASSLPGANTEAFFGQGTRLTVV.

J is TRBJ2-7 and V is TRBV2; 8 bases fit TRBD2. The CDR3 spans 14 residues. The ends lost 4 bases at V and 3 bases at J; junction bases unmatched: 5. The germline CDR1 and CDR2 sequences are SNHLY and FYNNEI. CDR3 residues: CASSGVAGLYEQYF. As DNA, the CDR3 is TGTGCCAGCAGTGGGGTAGCGGGGCTCTACGAGCAGTACTTC.

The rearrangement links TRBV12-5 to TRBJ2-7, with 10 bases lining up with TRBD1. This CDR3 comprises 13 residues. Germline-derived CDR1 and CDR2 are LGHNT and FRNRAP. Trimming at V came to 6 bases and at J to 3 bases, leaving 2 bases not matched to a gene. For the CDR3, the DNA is TGTGCTAGTGGCTGGGACAGGGGCTACGAGCAGTACTTC. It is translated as CASGWDRGYEQYF.

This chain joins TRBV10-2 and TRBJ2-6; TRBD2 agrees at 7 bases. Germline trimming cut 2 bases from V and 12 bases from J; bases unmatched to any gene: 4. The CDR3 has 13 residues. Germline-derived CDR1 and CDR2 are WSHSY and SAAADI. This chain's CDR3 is CASSENGRAVLTF. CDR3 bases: TGCGCCAGCAGTGAGAATGGGAGGGCCGTCCTGACTTTC.

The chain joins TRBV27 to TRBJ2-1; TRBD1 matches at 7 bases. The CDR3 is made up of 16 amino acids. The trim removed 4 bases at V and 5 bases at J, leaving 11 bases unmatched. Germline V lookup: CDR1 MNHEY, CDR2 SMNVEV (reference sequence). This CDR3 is CASSSLGTAPHNEQFF. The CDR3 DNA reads TGTGCCAGCAGTTCCCTCGGGACAGCGCCTCACAATGAGCAGTTCTTC.

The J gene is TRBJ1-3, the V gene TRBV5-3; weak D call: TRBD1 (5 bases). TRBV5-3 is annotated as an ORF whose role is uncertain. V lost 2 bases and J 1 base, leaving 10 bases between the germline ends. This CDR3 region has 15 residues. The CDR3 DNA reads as TGTGCCAGAAGCTTTGTGGGGGGATCTGGAAACACCATATATTTT. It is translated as CARSFVGGSGNTIYF.

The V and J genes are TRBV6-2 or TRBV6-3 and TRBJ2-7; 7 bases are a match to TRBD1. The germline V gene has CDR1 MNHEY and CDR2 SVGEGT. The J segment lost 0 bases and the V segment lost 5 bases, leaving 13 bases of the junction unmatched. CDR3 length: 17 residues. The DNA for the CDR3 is TGTGCCAGCAGTACCGCCCTCAGGACAGGAAGCTCCTACGAGCAGTACTTC. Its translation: CASSTALRTGSSYEQYF.

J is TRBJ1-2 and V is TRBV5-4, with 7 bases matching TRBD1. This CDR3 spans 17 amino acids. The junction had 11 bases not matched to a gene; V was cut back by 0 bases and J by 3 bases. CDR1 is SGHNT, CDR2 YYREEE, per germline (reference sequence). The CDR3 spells CASSLGGNRGQDYGYTF. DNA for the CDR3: TGTGCCAGCAGCTTGGGAGGGAACAGGGGCCAGGACTATGGCTACACCTTC.

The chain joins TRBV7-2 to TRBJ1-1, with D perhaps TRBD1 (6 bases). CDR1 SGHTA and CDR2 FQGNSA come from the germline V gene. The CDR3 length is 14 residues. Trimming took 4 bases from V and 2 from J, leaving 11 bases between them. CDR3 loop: CASSSDRTNTEAFF. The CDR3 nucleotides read TGTGCCAGCAGCTCTGACAGGACCAACACTGAAGCTTTCTTT.